This TCR beta chain was profiled in a study of T cell responses to AZD1222 COVID-19 vaccine. A note on this clone: The antigen is unknown. The DNA is omitted, as the CDR3 cannot be located on it reliably, and the CDR3 follows TCRdb's listing.

Study results and limitations: With two AZD1222 doses given, Spike-specific TCR breadth and depth both rose.

The CDR3 is made up of 11 amino acids, end residues included. Germline CDR1 SQVTM, CDR2 ANQGSEA. Some clones are missing from TCRdb's copy, which holds only in-frame ones; the method was immunoSEQ multiplex PCR. The sample lists some 140,000 clones, over 85% occurring once. The chain couples TRBV29-1 to TRBJ1-1; no DNA check was done on the table's D call, TRBD1. This clonotype originated in an adult who received the AZD1222 COVID-19 vaccine. Source: peripheral blood, taken 28 days after the second AZD1222 dose. The CDR3 protein is CSVGTGANVFF.